This T cell receptor beta chain originates from a study of blood T cell repertoires in COVID-19. V was trimmed by 5 bases and J by 5 bases, leaving 12 bases between them. The CDR3 sequence is 14 residues long. TCRdb's table, derived via immunoSEQ multiplex PCR, lists solely in-frame clones and lacks some. The sample has about 120,000 clones; roughly 91% are singletons. The J gene is TRBJ2-2, the V gene TRBV23-1; D may be TRBD2 (5 bases). TRBV23-1 is an ORF, and what it does is uncertain. This TCR came from a man in his 60s with COVID-19, enrolled during active disease. Sequencing was carried out using peripheral blood. The CDR3 sequence: CASSGKGETGELFF. DNA of the CDR3: TGCGCCAGCAGTGGTAAGGGAGAGACCGGGGAGCTGTTTTTT.